This T cell receptor (beta chain) originates from a study of blood T cell repertoires in COVID-19. The method was immunoSEQ multiplex PCR; TCRdb's version includes in-frame clones alone and lacks a portion of them. The sample comprises approximately 220,000 clones, more than 65% of which are singletons, and roughly 7.9% rests with the top ten. The CDR3 runs 15 residues. CDR1 and CDR2 from the germline V gene are MDHEN and SYDVKM. V was cut by 8 bases and J by 2 bases, with 18 bases left in between. The J gene is TRBJ1-1, the V gene TRBV28, with D hard to call. The origin of this receptor is a woman aged 80 or over with acute or convalescent COVID-19. The sequencing sample was made of peripheral blood. The CDR3 nucleotides read TGTGCCAGCCGCAACGGGAGGGATTCCAACACTGAAGCTTTCTTT. It specifies CASRNGRDSNTEAFF.